The TCR beta chain under discussion was sequenced for a study of post-analysis software for immune sequencing data. Deletions cut 5 bases from V and 1 base from J, with 15 bases between. The CDR3 loop spans 15 amino acids. Germline V gives CDR1 SEHNR, CDR2 FQNEAQ (reference sequence). Built from TCR beta cDNA, the libraries had unique molecular identifiers in them. TCRdb ran MiXCR on the PCR reads and lists one entry per CDR3 protein. Seen here are over 150,000 distinct CDR3 sequences, roughly 30% observed once, and the top ten hold roughly 1.6%. As concerns this clonotype: Its antigen is currently unknown.

Broader study findings: Roughly five TRBV segments appeared more often in patients than in controls, and TRBV5-6, TRBV5-1 and TRBV20-1 were among these.

The V gene is TRBV7-9, the J gene TRBJ2-7; no clear D gene. The source is a girl between 10 and 17 years old with multiple sclerosis. Sequencing was done on a sample of blood. CDR3 nucleotide sequence: TGTGCCAGCAGCCTAACCGGGTCCTTATCCTACGAGCAGTACTTC. Translating it yields CASSLTGSLSYEQYF.